Described below is a single TCR beta chain sequence and its context. This specimen belongs to a study of T cell responses to AZD1222 COVID-19 vaccine. Profiled with immunoSEQ multiplex PCR; TCRdb holds only in-frame clones, not every one. The table shows 140,000 to 150,000 clones, with roughly 89% occurring only once. CDR3 length: 13 amino acids. V was trimmed by 3 bases and J by 5 bases, leaving 10 bases between them. CDR1 LGHDT and CDR2 YNNKEL come from the germline V gene (reference sequence). Material: peripheral blood, obtained on day 0 of AZD1222 vaccination. This sequence originates from an adult in good health. The genes are TRBV3-1 (or the pseudogene TRBV3-2) and TRBJ1-1; no clear D. This chain's CDR3 is CASSQAGVTEAFF. The CDR3 nucleotides read TGTGCCAGCAGCCAGGCAGGTGTTACTGAAGCTTTCTTT.